This T cell receptor (beta chain) was sequenced during a study of T cell responses to AZD1222 COVID-19 vaccine. The germline CDR1 and CDR2 sequences are MDHEN and SYDVKM. The ends were cut back, 7 bases at V and 8 bases at J, with 8 bases in the middle. This CDR3 region has 11 residues. In the case of this clone: The target antigen is unknown.

Whole-study results and caveats: Only 5 or 6 individuals given AZD1222 were seropositive at baseline. Vaccine-associated CD4 TCRs spanned spike, dominant at 160-218 and 743-854. White British donors predominated, females outnumbered males, and clonal diversity was possibly underestimated.

The protocol was immunoSEQ multiplex PCR, while the TCRdb copy is restricted to in-frame clones and leaves out a portion. The table records over 150,000 clones, about nine tenths of them present only once. The specimen comprised peripheral blood, sampled on day 0 of AZD1222 vaccination. This chain links TRBV28 with TRBJ1-4; no definite D call. This receptor was taken from an adult in good health. The CDR3 DNA reads TGTGCCAGCAAGGGTGGGGAAAAACTGTTTTTT. Protein sequence: CASKGGEKLFF.